Below are 5 T cell receptor beta chains sequenced from a single sample in a study of vaccination and CD4 T cells after COVID-19. Antigens for these TCRs are unknown. Noted treatment: 10-day PBMC culture with coronavirus spike peptide pools or control peptides (ViraFEST assay). With the Oncomine TCR Beta short-read assay, DNA from cultured CD4+ T cells was sequenced. A single record per CDR3 protein comes from TCRdb applying MiXCR to the PCR reads. This sample has under 15,000 distinct CDR3 sequences, with roughly 60% found just once. Specimen: CD4+ T cells from blood, cultured in vitro. Receptor source: a human donor who had recovered from COVID-19.

This clonotype occurred a few times. The rearrangement links TRBV7-9 to TRBJ2-1; weak D call: TRBD1 (7 bases). The CDR3 consists of 15 residues. CDR1 SEHNR and CDR2 FQNEAQ come from the germline V gene (reference sequence). V shed 5 bases and J shed 7 bases, with 18 bases lying between them. The CDR3 region is CASSRYPTGRNEQFF. The CDR3 region has the DNA TGTGCCAGCAGCCGATACCCGACAGGGAGGAATGAGCAGTTCTTC.

This clonotype was seen more than once but under ten times. One end of the junction varies from germline; a read error may be responsible. The genes are TRBV20-1 and TRBJ2-7; 10 bases are a match to TRBD1. The germline CDR1 and CDR2 sequences are DFQATT and SNEGSKA (reference sequence). The CDR3 is 15 residues long. The CDR3 region is CSARVVGQGAYEQYF. The DNA of the CDR3 is TGCAGTGCCAGAGTGGTCGGACAGGGGGCCTACGAGCAGTACTTC.

The gene calls are TRBV6-2 or TRBV6-3 and TRBJ1-5; TRBD1 agrees at 8 bases. Trimming at V came to 5 bases and at J to 2 bases, leaving 8 bases not matched to a gene. The CDR3 totals 16 residues. CDR1 and CDR2 (germline): MNHEY, SVGEGT. The CDR3, as DNA: TGTGCCAGCAGTCGCCAGGGGGCTAGGGGCAATCAGCCCCAGCATTTT. It encodes CASSRQGARGNQPQHF.

The CDR3 region is CASSYTGSGTDTQYF. The CDR3, as DNA: TGTGCCAGCAGTTACACAGGGTCGGGGACAGATACGCAGTATTTT. The genes are TRBV6-5 and TRBJ2-3; weak D call: TRBD1 (6 bases). From germline, CDR1 is MNHEY and CDR2 SVGAGI. Trimming removed 2 bases at V and 3 bases at J, with 12 bases between. The length of the CDR3 is 15 residues.

J is TRBJ2-7 and V is TRBV12-3 or TRBV12-4, with 7 bases matching TRBD2. The CDR3 contains 15 residues. V lost 5 bases to trimming and J lost 1 base; unmatched junction nucleotides: 8. The CDR3: CASSLTAGVSYEQYF. CDR3 bases: TGTGCCAGCAGTCTTACTGCGGGAGTTTCCTACGAGCAGTACTTC.